These T cell receptor beta chains were read from a single sample in a study of human CD8 memory T cell subsets. One entry per CDR3 protein, without DNA, is what TCRdb gives after re-calling the 5' RACE reads. The sample data list about 10,000 distinct CDR3 sequences. The sample taken for sequencing was CD8+ T cells from PBMCs. Receptor source: a human donor in good health. Both conserved end residues are part of each CDR3. Clone size is given for some rows only: seen once, a few or many times, or a class if the clone is expanded.

J | size | V | CDR3
TRBJ1-5 | . | TRBV30 | CAWSTGQGDQPQHF
TRBJ2-1 | . | TRBV2 | CASSAPTSSGTYNEQFF
TRBJ2-1 | . | TRBV25-1 | CASSELGRADEQFF
TRBJ2-7 | . | TRBV27 | CASSPDTTFYEQYF
TRBJ2-5 | large | TRBV20-1 | CSARDVTSGYETQYF
TRBJ2-7 | . | TRBV5-5 | CASSVGTVRYEQYF
TRBJ2-1 | . | TRBV18 | CASSSLPSSYNEQFF
TRBJ2-7 | . | TRBV2 | CASSDDYEQYF
TRBJ2-7 | . | TRBV18 | CASSPSSMPEQYF
TRBJ2-1 | . | TRBV29-1 | CSVEESGNSYNEQFF
TRBJ1-4 | medium-sized | TRBV20-1 | CSASTRGFGDPNEKLFF
TRBJ2-7 | . | TRBV25-1 | CASSPGLNPEQYF
TRBJ1-1 | . | TRBV13 | CASSAVQETLKEAFF
TRBJ2-2 | . | TRBV20-1 | CSARSLGTSGSENTGELFF
TRBJ2-3 | medium-sized | TRBV3-1 | CASSQDPSGISTDTQYF
TRBJ1-1 | . | TRBV7-9 | CASSSRDREAFF
TRBJ1-1 | . | TRBV7-9 | CAGSPTGGNTEAFF
TRBJ1-1 | . | TRBV14 | CASRPPGTVPKNTEAFF
TRBJ2-3 | . | TRBV5-1 | CASSFSGGAPALTSDTQYF
TRBJ2-6 | . | TRBV5-8 | CASTVRDANVLTF
TRBJ2-7 | medium-sized | TRBV6-1 | CASSPLGAPEQYF
TRBJ2-7 | . | TRBV9 | CASSSGTSGGEWQYF
TRBJ2-4 | medium-sized | TRBV28 | CASSLVSGRGLAKNIQYF
TRBJ2-5 | . | TRBV13 | CASSLKGGGQETQYF
TRBJ1-1 | . | TRBV12-5 | CASGLGGRNTEAFF
TRBJ1-1 | . | TRBV4-1 | CASSHSPGGPDTEAFF
TRBJ2-3 | . | TRBV7-2 | CASRAIRRLRTDTQYF